This T cell receptor beta chain was recovered during a study of a mutant IDH1 vaccine in newly diagnosed glioma. Across the whole study: Treated patients comprised about 60% males and about 40% females, mean age roughly 44 years. Before enrollment, the patients had been treated with radiotherapy alone, temozolomide alone, or both together. Most of them had received both. Study-level results: Altogether, 85% to 95% of patients exhibited vaccine-induced immune responses.

As for this clone: The target antigen is unknown.

Time point denoted: week 47, end of study. One vaccine dose held 300 ug of mutant IDH1 20-mer peptide and came with topical imiquimod. Sequenced by immunoSEQ multiplex PCR; TCRdb stores in-frame clones only, minus some. The table shows fewer than 70,000 clones, with 75% to 90% occurring only once. V lost 5 bases, J lost 0 bases, and 17 bases lay in between. This CDR3 is 18 amino acids long. In germline, CDR1 is SGHVS, CDR2 FNYEAQ. The TCR comes from a man aged 30-40 years with glioma. The V call is TRBV7-6, the J call TRBJ2-6, with D maybe TRBD1 (6 bases). The sequences come from PBMCs, collected from a glioma patient whose treatment included an IDH1 peptide vaccine. In DNA, the CDR3 is TGTGCCAGCAGCCTGACAGGTCTTTTAACCTCTGGGGCCAACGTCCTGACTTTC. Its protein is CASSLTGLLTSGANVLTF. Drawing the rest from reference TRBV7-6 and TRBJ2-6, the complete variable domain is GAGVSQSPRYKVTKRGQDVALRCDPISGHVSLYWYRQALGQGPEFLTYFNYEAQQDKSGLPNDRFSAERPEGSISTLTIQRTEQRDSAMYRCASSLTGLLTSGANVLTFGAGSRLTVL.